The text below deals with one TCR beta chain. The repertoire was sequenced with immunoSEQ multiplex PCR; TCRdb's copy has only in-frame clones and lacks some. The sample contains roughly 1,500,000 clones, 95% to 99% of which appear only once. This record belongs to a study of shared clonotypes between healthy human individuals. The V gene's germline CDR1 is SNHLY and CDR2 FYNNEI. This CDR3 is built from 12 residues. Between the trimmed V and J ends, which lost 3 bases and 9 bases, there was a span of 9 bases. The clonotype was recovered from a man under 40 in good health. The sequenced material came from naive CD4+ T cells sorted from blood. Subset defined: CD45RA+ positively selected. The chain carries TRBV2 and TRBJ2-4; D gene uncertain. CDR3 nucleotides: TGTGCCAGCAGTGAGAGTCTTGGCATTCAGTACTTC. Its protein is CASSESLGIQYF.